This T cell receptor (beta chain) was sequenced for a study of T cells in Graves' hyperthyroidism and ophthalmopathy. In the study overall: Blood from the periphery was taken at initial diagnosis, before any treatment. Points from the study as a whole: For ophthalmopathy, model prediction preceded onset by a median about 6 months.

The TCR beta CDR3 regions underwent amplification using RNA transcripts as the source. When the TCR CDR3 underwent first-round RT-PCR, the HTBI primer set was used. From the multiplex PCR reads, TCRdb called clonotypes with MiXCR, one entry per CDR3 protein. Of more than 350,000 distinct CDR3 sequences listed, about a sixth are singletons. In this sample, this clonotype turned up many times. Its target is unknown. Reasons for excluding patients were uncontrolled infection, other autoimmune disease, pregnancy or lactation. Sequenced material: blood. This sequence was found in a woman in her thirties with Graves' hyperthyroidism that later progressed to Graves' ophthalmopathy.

In DNA form, the CDR3 reads TGCAGTGCTGCCCGAAGCGGGAGACCAGACAATGAGCAGTTCTTC. Protein product: CSAARSGRPDNEQFF. This chain connects TRBV20-1 to TRBJ2-1; 8 positions agree with TRBD2. Trimming at V came to 5 bases and at J to 5 bases, leaving 11 bases not matched to a gene. Germline assignment: CDR1 DFQATT and CDR2 SNEGSKA (reference sequence). The CDR3 is 15 amino acids.